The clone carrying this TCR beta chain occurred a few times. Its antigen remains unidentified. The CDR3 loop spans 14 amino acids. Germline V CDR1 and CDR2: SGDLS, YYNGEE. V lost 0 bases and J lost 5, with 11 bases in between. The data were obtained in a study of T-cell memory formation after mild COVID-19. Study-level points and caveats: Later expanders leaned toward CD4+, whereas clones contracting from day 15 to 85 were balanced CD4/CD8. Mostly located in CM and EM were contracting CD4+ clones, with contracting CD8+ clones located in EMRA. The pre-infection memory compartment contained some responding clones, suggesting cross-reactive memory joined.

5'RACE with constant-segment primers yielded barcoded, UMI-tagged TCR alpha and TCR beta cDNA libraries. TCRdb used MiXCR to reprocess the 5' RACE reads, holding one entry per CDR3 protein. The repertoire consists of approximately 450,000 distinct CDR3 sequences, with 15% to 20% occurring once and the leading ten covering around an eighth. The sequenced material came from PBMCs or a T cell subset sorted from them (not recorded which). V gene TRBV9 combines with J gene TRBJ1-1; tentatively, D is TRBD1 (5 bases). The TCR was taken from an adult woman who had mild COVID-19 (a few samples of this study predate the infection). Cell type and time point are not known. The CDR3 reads CASSVGGARTEAFF. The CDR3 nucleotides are TGTGCCAGCAGCGTAGGCGGGGCTCGGACTGAAGCTTTCTTT.